The source of this TCR beta chain is a study of cytomegalovirus exposure and HLA in healthy donors (dated by TCRdb to about 2017). The study in broad terms: According to a later analysis, one platform produced both the roughly 130 validation repertoires and the approximately 670 repertoires of the first cohort. Besides the first cohort of about 730 subjects, a separate validation cohort made up of 95 to 150 different subjects was used. To predict cytomegalovirus infection status, the study brought together high-throughput TCR immunosequencing, statistical association of individual TCRs with disease status, and machine learning. The study was designed to test whether signatures of past pathogen exposure could be identified by cataloging public T cell receptors.

The donors were included in the validation cohort of 100 to 150 subjects, a group kept apart from the roughly 670-subject first cohort. As encoded in the germline V gene, CDR1 is MDHEN while CDR2 is SYDVKM. V has 0 bases trimmed and J has 10 bases trimmed; junction bases matching no gene number 3. Including the terminal cysteine and phenylalanine, the CDR3 comprises 15 residues. Just the 45-base CDR3 DNA is kept, in frame starting at base 1. Points on this clone: The specificity of this receptor is unknown. No quality values exist for individual bases; no much larger clone is one base distant.

Here is what the overall study found, with its caveats: In vitro tests confirmed that a few of the cytomegalovirus-associated TCR beta chains recognize cytomegalovirus antigens. The validation cohort had no HLA typing available for a later analysis, so co-occurrence within that cohort was assessed over all 120 or so repertoires. Most TCR sequences were seen in very few donors, while some public TCRs were found in many individuals. In both the original and validation cohorts, the classifier was reported to diagnose cytomegalovirus status with high specificity and sensitivity. Subsequent analysis determined that TCRs grouped into clusters in the first cohort also showed a tendency toward co-occurrence across the 120 validation repertoires, and 94% of cluster scores exceeded 0. In the study, around 160 TCR beta chains were listed as associated with cytomegalovirus. The authors suggested that the approach could potentially be generalized to other disease states and immunological phenotypes.

The library was obtained by the immunoSEQ multiplex PCR assay. The study's processing was this. A statistical classification framework was developed to diagnose cytomegalovirus status using the catalog of TCR beta chain sequences. TCRdb's version of the immuneACCESS table is confined to in-frame rearrangements and falls short of the full clone set. An unresolved V gene accounts for under half of the shortfall where checked; the remainder is of unknown origin. V and J calls and clone size are as listed in that table; D and trimming were resolved from the DNA. The sample table records some 250,000 clones; around 90% of these occur just once. The leading ten clones occupy 0.37% of the sample.

The receptor chain draws on TRBV28 and TRBJ1-6; TRBD1 matches 10 bases in the middle. The receptor's source is a woman younger than 30 in good health and CMV-seronegative. The material sequenced was PBMCs. Here the CDR3 is given as CASSLWGTGDSPLHF. The nucleotide sequence reads as follows: TGTGCCAGCAGTTTATGGGGGACAGGGGACTCACCCCTCCACTTT.